This T cell receptor beta chain derives from a study of response to subunit inactivated influenza vaccine. The CDR3 sequence is 16 residues long. V was clipped by 5 bases and J by 4 bases, with 21 bases between them. The germline V gene has CDR1 DFQATT and CDR2 SNEGSKA (reference sequence). In the case of this clonotype: What it binds is unknown.

Overall study findings and caveats: Few new T cells, the authors suggested, are recruited by each seasonal influenza vaccination.

TCRdb reprocessed the RT-PCR reads via MiXCR and lists one record per CDR3 protein. Among roughly 160,000 distinct CDR3 sequences listed, approximately 10% were seen once. The sequence was collected from a man aged 45-65 years who received an inactivated influenza vaccine. The sequencing used non-naive T cells sorted from PBMCs, collected 45 days after vaccination. The rearrangement links TRBV20-1 to TRBJ2-1; D ambiguous. The CDR3, as DNA: TGCAGTGCTGAATCGCGAGACACCACCTCATACAATGAGCAGTTCTTC. The encoded protein is CSAESRDTTSYNEQFF.